Presented here are 29 T cell receptor beta chains from one specimen sequenced in a study of identical twins (dated by TCRdb to between 2015 and 2016). Library preparation employed 5' RACE. The data were produced on an Illumina HiSeq 2000. TCRdb trimmed the raw reads at Q25, called clones with MiXCR and kept productive beta chains. Records with the same CDR3 protein are collapsed into one entry carrying the most frequent genes and DNA. Recorded for this sample are 690,000 or so distinct CDR3 sequences; around 8.3% of them occurred a single time. The ten biggest clones cover approximately 0.89% of the sample. In addition, the sample was reused for a study of yellow fever vaccine responses in identical twins.

The sequenced sample consisted of PBMCs. These receptors were taken from a woman aged 18 to 35 in good health.

V gene TRBV20-1 combines with J gene TRBJ2-7; 8 bases agree with TRBD1. CDR1 and CDR2 (germline): DFQATT, SNEGSKA (reference sequence). V lost 5 bases, J lost 2 bases, and 2 bases stayed unmatched. This CDR3 contains 12 residues. The CDR3 nucleotides are TGCAGTGCTCCGGGACAGGCCTACGAGCAGTACTTC. Translating it yields CSAPGQAYEQYF.

At least ten counts were recorded for this clonotype. This chain links TRBV10-3 with TRBJ2-7; TRBD1 is a possible D gene (5 bases). Germline V gene data show CDR1 as ENHRY and CDR2 as SYGVKD. With 8 bases removed from V and 5 bases from J, the gap between germline ends came to 13 bases. This CDR3 is built from 12 residues. The CDR3: CAISWGGDEQYF. The CDR3 DNA follows: TGTGCCATCTCATGGGGCGGTGACGAGCAGTACTTC.

The table lists this clonotype with a few counts. CDR3 amino acids: CSALLAGDLQETQYF. Here the CDR3 DNA reads TGCAGCGCCTTGTTAGCGGGAGATCTCCAAGAGACCCAGTACTTC. The rearrangement links TRBV29-1 to TRBJ2-5, with 9 bases fitting TRBD2. CDR1 is SQVTM, CDR2 ANQGSEA, per germline. The CDR3 is 15 residues long. J lost 1 base, V lost 7 bases, and 10 bases had no gene match.

This chain links TRBV29-1 with TRBJ1-1; D gene ambiguous. This CDR3 is 10 amino acids long. Germline V gene lookup returns CDR1 SQVTM and CDR2 ANQGSEA. CDR3: CLPTRTEAFF. DNA for the CDR3: TGCCTGCCTACTCGGACTGAAGCTTTCTTT.

V is TRBV11-1 and J is TRBJ2-2, with 7 bases lining up with TRBD2. The germline V gene encodes CDR1 SGHAT and CDR2 FQDESV (reference sequence). This CDR3 is built from 19 residues. With V trimmed by 1 base and J by 2 bases, 13 bases remained unmatched. The DNA for the CDR3 is TGTGCCAGCAGCTTAGATTCTAGCGGCGATAATATTAACACCGGGGAGCTGTTTTTT. Amino acid sequence: CASSLDSSGDNINTGELFF.

The J gene is TRBJ1-1, the V gene TRBV20-1; 8 bases match TRBD1. Germline CDR1 and CDR2: DFQATT and SNEGSKA (reference sequence). The V and J ends lost 2 bases and 0 bases, in that order; junction bases with no gene match: 5. The CDR3 is made up of 15 amino acids. DNA of the CDR3: TGCAGTGCTAGACCAGGGGGCTCATTGAACACTGAAGCTTTCTTT. It specifies CSARPGGSLNTEAFF.

This clonotype has only a few counts. V gene TRBV27 combines with J gene TRBJ2-7; D perhaps matches TRBD2 (6 bases). From germline, CDR1 is MNHEY and CDR2 SMNVEV (reference sequence). V was clipped by 7 bases and J by 0 bases, with 16 bases between them. The CDR3 length is 15 residues. The CDR3, as DNA: TGTGCCAGCAAAGGGACTCTCGATTTCTCCTACGAGCAGTACTTC. Amino acids: CASKGTLDFSYEQYF.

This clonotype was detected many times. The chain has TRBV20-1 and TRBJ1-1; D is perhaps TRBD1 (5 bases). Germline values: CDR1 DFQATT, CDR2 SNEGSKA (reference sequence). The V end lost 8 bases, the J end lost 4 bases, and 20 bases lay between the germline ends. The CDR3 sequence is 14 residues long. In nucleotides, the CDR3 is TGCAGTATATCCGTAGAGGGGTGGGGCACTGAAGCTTTCTTT. It encodes CSISVEGWGTEAFF.

This clonotype was picked up many times. CDR3 protein: CASSYFEETQYF. Written as DNA, the CDR3 is TGTGCCAGCAGTTACTTCGAAGAGACCCAGTACTTC. The genes are TRBV6-2 or TRBV6-3 and TRBJ2-5; unclear D gene. Germline-derived CDR1 and CDR2 are MNHEY and SVGEGT. The CDR3 consists of 12 residues. V lost 1 base to trimming and J lost 3 bases, with 3 bases between them.

The V call is TRBV20-1, the J call TRBJ2-1; TRBD2 aligns across 10 bases. Looked up from germline, CDR1 is DFQATT and CDR2 is SNEGSKA (reference sequence). The CDR3 spans 15 residues. V was pared by 3 bases and J by 1 base, with 3 bases of the junction left unmatched. The DNA of the CDR3 is TGCAGTGCTAGTTTAGCGGGGGGTTCCTACAATGAGCAGTTCTTC. Amino acid sequence: CSASLAGGSYNEQFF.

Regarding this clonotype: A junction end diverges from the germline sequence, so it may reflect a read error. V usage is TRBV2 and J usage is TRBJ2-3; D possibly uses TRBD1 or TRBD2 (5 bases each). The germline gives CDR1 SNHLY, CDR2 FYNNEI. This CDR3 contains 18 residues. The CDR3 DNA is TGTGCCTGCAGTTCCGTCCGGGACCCGAGAGCTCACACAGATACGCAGTATTTT. Translating it yields CACSSVRDPRAHTDTQYF.

This rearrangement joins TRBV10-1 to TRBJ2-3, with a weak D call TRBD2 (5 bases). Germline V gene sequence: CDR1 WNHNN, CDR2 SYGVQD (reference sequence). The germline V and J ends were trimmed by 3 bases and 2 bases, with 9 bases remaining between them. CDR3 length equals 14 residues. CDR3 in amino acids: CASSDLASTDTQYF. DNA for the CDR3: TGCGCCAGCAGTGATCTAGCTTCCACAGATACGCAGTATTTT.

This clonotype was observed a few times. The chain is built from TRBV4-3 and TRBJ2-7, with 10 bases aligning to TRBD2. Germline lookup yields CDR1 LGHNA and CDR2 YSLEER. J gave up 2 bases and V 0 bases, and 1 base lay outside the gene matches. This CDR3 has 15 amino acids. CDR3 amino acids: CASSQDGTSAYEQYF. CDR3 sequence (DNA): TGCGCCAGCAGCCAAGACGGGACTAGCGCCTACGAGCAGTACTTC.

V usage is TRBV11-1 and J usage is TRBJ2-1, with 10 bases aligning to TRBD2. The CDR3 loop spans 19 amino acids. Trimming at V came to 4 bases and at J to 2 bases, leaving 14 bases not matched to a gene. Per the germline V gene, CDR1 is SGHAT and CDR2 is FQDESV (reference sequence). The CDR3, as DNA: TGTGCCAGCAGCTCCTATGGTGTTAGCGGGAGGAGGACCTACAATGAGCAGTTCTTC. Encoded protein: CASSSYGVSGRRTYNEQFF.

The chain has TRBV5-1 and TRBJ2-5, with TRBD1 matching over 10 bases. Germline loops: CDR1 SGHRS, CDR2 YFSETQ. The CDR3 runs to 15 residues. With 6 bases clipped from V and 1 base from J, the junction kept 6 bases outside the gene matches. Here the CDR3 DNA reads TGCGCCAGCACCCCGGGACAGGGGCCCCAAGAGACCCAGTACTTC. Its protein product is CASTPGQGPQETQYF.

This clonotype has only a few counts. The chain recombines TRBV7-2 with TRBJ1-3, with a tentative D call TRBD1 (5 bases). This CDR3 has 15 amino acids. The germline gives CDR1 SGHTA, CDR2 FQGNSA. The V end was cut by 1 base, the J end by 2 bases, with 9 bases between. This CDR3 is CASSLDGGAGNTIYF. In DNA form, the CDR3 reads TGTGCCAGCAGCTTAGATGGGGGGGCTGGAAACACCATATATTTT.

The V gene is TRBV18, the J gene TRBJ2-7, with D possibly TRBD1 on 6 matching bases. V was clipped by 5 bases and J by 3 bases, with 11 bases between them. Per germline, CDR1 KGHSH and CDR2 LQKENI. This CDR3 is built from 13 residues. The CDR3 is CASSEDRSYEQYF. DNA of the CDR3: TGTGCCAGCTCAGAGGACAGAAGCTACGAGCAGTACTTC.

This clonotype was seen only a few times. V usage is TRBV25-1 and J usage is TRBJ2-5, with 8 bases lining up with TRBD1. J gave up 4 bases and V 1 base, and 5 bases lay outside the gene matches. Germline values: CDR1 MGHDK, CDR2 SYGVNS. CDR3 size: 15 residues. For the CDR3, the DNA is TGTGCCAGCAGTGAATGGGGGACAGGACTAGAGACCCAGTACTTC. This translates into CASSEWGTGLETQYF.

The chain is built from TRBV7-8 and TRBJ2-4; the D gene is possibly TRBD1 (6 bases). CDR3 length equals 12 residues. Germline V gives CDR1 SGHVS, CDR2 FQNEAQ. Trimming stripped 5 bases from V and 8 bases from J, with 10 bases between. The CDR3, as DNA: TGTGCCAGCAGCACCACAGGGTACATTCAGTACTTC. It yields the protein CASSTTGYIQYF.

This clonotype showed up just a few times. This chain connects TRBV6-5 to TRBJ2-2; possibly TRBD2 for D (5 bases). This CDR3 is built from 17 residues. Trimming cost V 2 bases and J 5 bases, with 18 bases left between them. Germline V gives CDR1 MNHEY, CDR2 SVGAGI. CDR3 nucleotides: TGTGCCAGCAGTTACCGTAGTAGGACTCAGACAACCGGGGAGCTGTTTTTT. This gives the protein CASSYRSRTQTTGELFF.

This clonotype showed up just a few times. The CDR3 sequence: CAVLDRRDGYTF. DNA for the CDR3: TGTGCCGTACTGGACAGGAGGGATGGCTACACCTTC. The chain is built from TRBV10-3 and TRBJ1-2; 7 bases are shared with TRBD1. Germline loops: CDR1 ENHRY, CDR2 SYGVKD. Losses at the gene ends were 11 bases for V and 6 bases for J; bases not matched to a gene: 9. CDR3 length: 12 residues.

This clonotype was counted many times. The chain uses TRBV3-1 and TRBJ1-5; D unclear. The CDR3 runs to 16 residues. From germline, CDR1 is LGHDT and CDR2 YNNKEL (reference sequence). Deletions cut 4 bases from V and 4 bases from J, with 17 bases between. Written as DNA, the CDR3 is TGTGCCAGCAGCCGCGGAGGCGCCCTGGGGAATCAGCCCCAGCATTTT. It codes for CASSRGGALGNQPQHF.

This clonotype was seen a handful of times. This rearrangement joins TRBV28 to TRBJ2-7, with TRBD1 identical over 8 bases. Losses at the gene ends were 6 bases for V and 2 bases for J; bases not matched to a gene: 9. Germline assignment: CDR1 MDHEN and CDR2 SYDVKM. The CDR3 is 15 amino acids. Here the CDR3 DNA reads TGTGCCAGCAGAAGGTGGGGACAGGATACCTACGAGCAGTACTTC. Protein: CASRRWGQDTYEQYF.

This clonotype was picked up a small number of times. CDR3 loop: CASSISSGAGARKQYF. The CDR3 bases are TGTGCCAGCAGCATCTCTAGCGGGGCCGGGGCCAGGAAGCAGTATTTT. The rearrangement joins TRBV5-8 to TRBJ2-3, with TRBD2 matching 9 bases. The ends lost 4 bases at V and 11 bases at J; junction bases unmatched: 17. Germline loops: CDR1 SGHTS, CDR2 YDEGEE. CDR3 length: 16 amino acids.

The CDR3 sequence: CASSPGLRYEQYF. CDR3 nucleotide sequence: TGCGCCAGCAGCCCCGGACTCCGCTACGAGCAGTACTTC. The chain has TRBV5-1 and TRBJ2-7; a weak D match, TRBD2 (5 bases). Deletions cut 4 bases from V and 3 bases from J, with 11 bases between. This CDR3 is built from 13 residues. The V gene's germline CDR1 is SGHRS and CDR2 YFSETQ. Filled out from reference TRBV5-1 and TRBJ2-7, the complete variable domain reads KAGVTQTPRYLIKTRGQQVTLSCSPISGHRSVSWYQQTPGQGLQFLFEYFSETQRNKGNFPGRFSGRQFSNSRSEMNVSTLELGDSALYLCASSPGLRYEQYFGPGTRLTVT.

This clonotype was counted a few times. The chain joins TRBV27 to TRBJ2-6; either TRBD1 or TRBD2 may supply D (5 bases each). V lost 3 bases and J lost 1, with 16 bases in between. Per the germline V gene, CDR1 is MNHEY and CDR2 is SMNVEV (reference sequence). The CDR3 totals 18 residues. For the CDR3, the DNA is TGTGCCAGCAGTTTCATTCCGGGACGGGATTCTGGGGCCAACGTCCTGACTTTC. It encodes CASSFIPGRDSGANVLTF.

The V gene is TRBV24-1, the J gene TRBJ1-2; D is uncertain. The CDR3 runs to 13 residues. In germline, CDR1 is KGHDR, CDR2 SFDVKD. V was clipped by 7 bases and J by 8 bases, with 16 bases between them. DNA of the CDR3: TGTGCCACCAGCCCTTCGGCTCTAGAGGGCTACACCTTC. The encoded protein is CATSPSALEGYTF.

This clonotype showed up many times. The chain is built from TRBV12-3 or TRBV12-4 and TRBJ2-7, with 8 positions matching TRBD1. J lost 3 bases, V lost 6 bases, and 4 bases had no gene match. The CDR3 sequence is 13 residues long. CDR3 in amino acids: CASSWDRYYEQYF. CDR3 nucleotides: TGTGCCAGCAGCTGGGACAGGTACTACGAGCAGTACTTC.

The V and J genes are TRBV2 and TRBJ2-7, with D possibly being TRBD1 (5 bases). The CDR3 covers 15 residues. The V end lost 0 bases, the J end lost 2 bases, and 11 bases lay between the germline ends. The germline CDR1 and CDR2 sequences are SNHLY and FYNNEI. This CDR3 is CASSEAGRAPYEQYF. In nucleotides, the CDR3 is TGTGCCAGCAGTGAAGCGGGCAGGGCTCCCTACGAGCAGTACTTC.